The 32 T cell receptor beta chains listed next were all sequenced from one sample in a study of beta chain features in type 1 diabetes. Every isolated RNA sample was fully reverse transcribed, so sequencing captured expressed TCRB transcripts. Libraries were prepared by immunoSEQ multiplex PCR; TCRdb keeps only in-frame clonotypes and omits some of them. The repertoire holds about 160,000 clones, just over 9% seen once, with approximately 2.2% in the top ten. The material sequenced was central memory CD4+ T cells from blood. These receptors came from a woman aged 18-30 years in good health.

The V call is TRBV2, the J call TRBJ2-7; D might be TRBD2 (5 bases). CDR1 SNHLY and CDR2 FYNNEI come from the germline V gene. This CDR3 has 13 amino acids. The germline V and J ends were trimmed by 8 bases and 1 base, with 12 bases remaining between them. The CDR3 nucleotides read TGTGCCAGCTTCCGGACTGATTCCTACGAGCAGTACTTC. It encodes CASFRTDSYEQYF.

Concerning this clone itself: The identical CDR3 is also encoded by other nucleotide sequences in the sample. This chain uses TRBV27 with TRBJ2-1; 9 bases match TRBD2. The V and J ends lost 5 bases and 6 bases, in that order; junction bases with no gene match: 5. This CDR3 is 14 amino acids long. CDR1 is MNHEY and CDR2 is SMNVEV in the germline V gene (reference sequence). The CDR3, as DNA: TGTGCCAGCAGTACTTTACTAGCGGGCAATGAGCAGTTCTTC. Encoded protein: CASSTLLAGNEQFF.

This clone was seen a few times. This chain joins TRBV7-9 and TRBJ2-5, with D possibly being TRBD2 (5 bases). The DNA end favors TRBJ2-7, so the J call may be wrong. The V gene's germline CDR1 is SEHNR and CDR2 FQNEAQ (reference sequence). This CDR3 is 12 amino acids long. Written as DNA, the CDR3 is TGTGCCAGCGGAGGCGTAGCCTACGAGCAGTACTTC. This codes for CASGGVAYEQYF.

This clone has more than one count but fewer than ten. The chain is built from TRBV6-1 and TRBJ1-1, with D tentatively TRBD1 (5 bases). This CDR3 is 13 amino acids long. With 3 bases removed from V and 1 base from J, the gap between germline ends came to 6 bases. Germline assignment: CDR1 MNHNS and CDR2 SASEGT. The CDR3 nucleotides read TGTGCCAGCAGTGATCAGGGGAACACTGAAGCTTTCTTT. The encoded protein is CASSDQGNTEAFF.

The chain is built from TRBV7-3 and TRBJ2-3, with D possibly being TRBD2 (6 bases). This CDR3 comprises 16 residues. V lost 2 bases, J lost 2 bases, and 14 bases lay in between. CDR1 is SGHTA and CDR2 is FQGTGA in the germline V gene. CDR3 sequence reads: CASSLSGRGPTDTQYF. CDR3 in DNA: TGTGCCAGCAGCTTATCGGGGCGGGGCCCCACAGATACGCAGTATTTT. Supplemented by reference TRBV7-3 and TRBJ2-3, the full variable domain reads GAGVSQTPSNKVTEKGKYVELRCDPISGHTALYWYRQSLGQGPEFLIYFQGTGAADDSGLPNDRFFAVRPEGSVSTLKIQRTERGDSAVYLCASSLSGRGPTDTQYFGPGTRLTVL.

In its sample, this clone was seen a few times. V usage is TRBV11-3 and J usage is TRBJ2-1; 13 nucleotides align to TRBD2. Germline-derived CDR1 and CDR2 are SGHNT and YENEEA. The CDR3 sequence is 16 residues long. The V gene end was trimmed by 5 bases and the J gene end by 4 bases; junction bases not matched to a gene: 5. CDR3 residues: CASSQGLAGSYNEQFF. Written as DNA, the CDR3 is TGTGCCAGCAGCCAGGGACTAGCGGGATCTTACAATGAGCAGTTCTTC. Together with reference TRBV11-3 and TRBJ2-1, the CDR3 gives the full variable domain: EAGVVQSPRYKIIEKKQPVAFWCNPISGHNTLYWYLQNLGQGPELLIRYENEEAVDDSQLPKDRFSAERLKGVDSTLKIQPAELGDSAVYLCASSQGLAGSYNEQFFGPGTRLTVL.

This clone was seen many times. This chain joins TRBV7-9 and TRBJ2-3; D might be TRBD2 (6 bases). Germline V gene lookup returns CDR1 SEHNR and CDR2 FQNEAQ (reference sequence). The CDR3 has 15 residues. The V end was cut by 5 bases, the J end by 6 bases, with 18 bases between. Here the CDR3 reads CASSPLGGAQDTQYF. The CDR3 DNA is TGTGCCAGCAGCCCCCTGGGGGGAGCCCAGGATACGCAGTATTTT. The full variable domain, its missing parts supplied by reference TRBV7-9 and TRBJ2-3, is DTGVSQNPRHKITKRGQNVTFRCDPISEHNRLYWYRQTLGQGPEFLTYFQNEAQLEKSRLLSDRFSAERPKGSFSTLEIQRTEQGDSAMYLCASSPLGGAQDTQYFGPGTRLTVL.

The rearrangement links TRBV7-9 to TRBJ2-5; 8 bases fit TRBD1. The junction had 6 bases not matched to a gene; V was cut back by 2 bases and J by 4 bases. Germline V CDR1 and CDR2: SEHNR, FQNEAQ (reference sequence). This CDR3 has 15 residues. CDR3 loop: CASSLRQGPPETQYF. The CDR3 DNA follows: TGTGCCAGCAGCTTAAGACAGGGGCCCCCAGAGACCCAGTACTTC.

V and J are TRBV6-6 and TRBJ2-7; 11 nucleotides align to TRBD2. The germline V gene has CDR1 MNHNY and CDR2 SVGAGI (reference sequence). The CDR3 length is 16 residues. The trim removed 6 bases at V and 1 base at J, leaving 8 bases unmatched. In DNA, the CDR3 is TGTGCCAGCAGCCACCAGGGGACTAGCGGTTCCTACGAGCAGTACTTC. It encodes CASSHQGTSGSYEQYF.

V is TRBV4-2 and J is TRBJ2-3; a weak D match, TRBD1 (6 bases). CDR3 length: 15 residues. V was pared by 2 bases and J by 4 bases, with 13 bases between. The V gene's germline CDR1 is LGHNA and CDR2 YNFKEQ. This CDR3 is CASSQKDSAADTQYF. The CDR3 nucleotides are TGTGCCAGCAGCCAAAAGGACAGCGCGGCAGATACGCAGTATTTT.

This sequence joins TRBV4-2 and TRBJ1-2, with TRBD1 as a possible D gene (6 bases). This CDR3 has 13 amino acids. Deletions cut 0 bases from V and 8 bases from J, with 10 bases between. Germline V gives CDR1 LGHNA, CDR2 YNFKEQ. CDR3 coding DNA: TGTGCCAGCAGCCAAGAGCGGGGGCTCGGCTACACCTTC. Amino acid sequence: CASSQERGLGYTF.

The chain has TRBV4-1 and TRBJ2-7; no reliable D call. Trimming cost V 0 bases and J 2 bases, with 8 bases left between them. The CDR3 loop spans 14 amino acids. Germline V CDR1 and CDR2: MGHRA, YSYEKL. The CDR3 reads CASSQDAKTYEQYF. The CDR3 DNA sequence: TGCGCCAGCAGCCAAGACGCGAAGACCTACGAGCAGTACTTC.

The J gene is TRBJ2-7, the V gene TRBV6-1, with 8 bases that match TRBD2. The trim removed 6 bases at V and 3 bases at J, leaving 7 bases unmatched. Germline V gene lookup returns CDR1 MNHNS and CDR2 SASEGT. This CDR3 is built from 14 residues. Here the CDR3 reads CASSRGLASYEQYF. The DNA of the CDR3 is TGTGCCAGCAGCCGAGGACTAGCTAGCTACGAGCAGTACTTC.

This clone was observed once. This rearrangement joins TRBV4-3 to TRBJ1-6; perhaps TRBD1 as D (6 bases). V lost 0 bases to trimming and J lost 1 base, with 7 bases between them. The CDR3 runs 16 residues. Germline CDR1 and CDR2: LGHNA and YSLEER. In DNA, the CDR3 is TGCGCCAGCAGCCAAGATACAGGGTCCTATAATTCACCCCTCCACTTT. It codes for CASSQDTGSYNSPLHF.

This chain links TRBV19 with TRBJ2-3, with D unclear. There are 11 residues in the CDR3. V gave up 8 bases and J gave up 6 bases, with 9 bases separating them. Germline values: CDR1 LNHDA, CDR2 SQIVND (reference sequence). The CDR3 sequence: CASGTGDTQYF. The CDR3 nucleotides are TGTGCCAGTGGTACCGGGGATACGCAGTATTTT.

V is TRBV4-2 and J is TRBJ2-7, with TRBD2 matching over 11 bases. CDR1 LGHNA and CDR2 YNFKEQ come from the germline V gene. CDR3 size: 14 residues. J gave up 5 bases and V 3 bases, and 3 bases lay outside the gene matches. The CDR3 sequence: CASSQTSGTHEQYF. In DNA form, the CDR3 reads TGTGCCAGCAGCCAGACTAGCGGGACTCACGAGCAGTACTTC.

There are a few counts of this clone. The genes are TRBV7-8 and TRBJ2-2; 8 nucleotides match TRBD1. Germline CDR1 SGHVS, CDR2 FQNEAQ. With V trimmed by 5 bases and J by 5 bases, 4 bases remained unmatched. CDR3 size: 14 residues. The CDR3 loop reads CASSIDRGTGELFF. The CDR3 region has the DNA TGTGCCAGCAGCATCGACAGGGGAACCGGGGAGCTGTTTTTT.

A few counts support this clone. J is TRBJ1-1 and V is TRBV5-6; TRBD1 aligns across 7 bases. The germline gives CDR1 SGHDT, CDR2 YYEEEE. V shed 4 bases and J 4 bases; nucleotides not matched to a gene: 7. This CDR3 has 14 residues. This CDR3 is CASSHGQVRTEAFF. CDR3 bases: TGTGCCAGCAGCCACGGACAGGTGCGCACTGAAGCTTTCTTT. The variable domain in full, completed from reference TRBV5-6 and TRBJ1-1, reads DAGVTQSPTHLIKTRGQQVTLRCSPKSGHDTVSWYQQALGQGPQFIFQYYEEEERQRGNFPDRFSGHQFPNYSSELNVNALLLGDSALYLCASSHGQVRTEAFFGQGTRLTVV.

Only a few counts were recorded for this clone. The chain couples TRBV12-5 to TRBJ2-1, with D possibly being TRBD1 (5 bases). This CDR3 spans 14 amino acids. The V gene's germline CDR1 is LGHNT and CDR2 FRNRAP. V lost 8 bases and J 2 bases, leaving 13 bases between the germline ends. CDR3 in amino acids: CASSGWETYNEQFF. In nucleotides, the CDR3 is TGTGCTAGTTCAGGGTGGGAAACCTACAATGAGCAGTTCTTC.

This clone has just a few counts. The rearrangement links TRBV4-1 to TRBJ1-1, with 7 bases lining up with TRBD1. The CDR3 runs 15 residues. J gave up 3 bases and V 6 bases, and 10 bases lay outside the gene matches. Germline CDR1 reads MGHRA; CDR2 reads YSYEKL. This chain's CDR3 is CASRQGSHTDTEAFF. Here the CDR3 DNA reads TGCGCCAGCAGACAGGGGTCCCATACGGACACTGAAGCTTTCTTT.

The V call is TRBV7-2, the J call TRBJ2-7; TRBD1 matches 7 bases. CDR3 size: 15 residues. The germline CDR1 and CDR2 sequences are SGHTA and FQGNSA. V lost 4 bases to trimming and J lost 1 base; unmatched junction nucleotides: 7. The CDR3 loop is CASSSGPGQSYEQYF. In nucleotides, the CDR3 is TGTGCCAGCAGCTCCGGCCCGGGACAGTCCTACGAGCAGTACTTC.

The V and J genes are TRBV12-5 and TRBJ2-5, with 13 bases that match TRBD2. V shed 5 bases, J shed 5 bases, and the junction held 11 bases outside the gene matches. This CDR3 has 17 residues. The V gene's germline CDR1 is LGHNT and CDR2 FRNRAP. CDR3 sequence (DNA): TGTGCTAGTGGTACAGGACTAGCGGGGGTAGGTTTGGAGACCCAGTACTTC. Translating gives CASGTGLAGVGLETQYF.

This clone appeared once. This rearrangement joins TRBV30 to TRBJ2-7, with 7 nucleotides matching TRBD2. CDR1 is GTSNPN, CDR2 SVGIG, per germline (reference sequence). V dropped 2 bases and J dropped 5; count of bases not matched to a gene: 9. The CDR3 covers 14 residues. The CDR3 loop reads CAWSLWEGLNEQYF. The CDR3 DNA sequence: TGTGCCTGGAGTTTGTGGGAGGGCCTCAACGAGCAGTACTTC. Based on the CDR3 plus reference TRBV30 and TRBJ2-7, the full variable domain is SQTIHQWPATLVQPVGSPLSLECTVEGTSNPNLYWYRQAAGRGLQLLFYSVGIGQISSEVPQNLSASRPQDRQFILSSKKLLLSDSGFYLCAWSLWEGLNEQYFGPGTRLTVT.

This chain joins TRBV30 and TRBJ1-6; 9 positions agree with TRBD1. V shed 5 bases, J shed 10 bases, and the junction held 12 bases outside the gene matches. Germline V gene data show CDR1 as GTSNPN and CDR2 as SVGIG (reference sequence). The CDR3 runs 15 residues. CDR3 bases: TGTGCCTGGGGATCCCTCGGACAGGGGAACTCACCCCTCCACTTT. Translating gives CAWGSLGQGNSPLHF. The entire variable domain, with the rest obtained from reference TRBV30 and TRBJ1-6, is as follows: SQTIHQWPATLVQPVGSPLSLECTVEGTSNPNLYWYRQAAGRGLQLLFYSVGIGQISSEVPQNLSASRPQDRQFILSSKKLLLSDSGFYLCAWGSLGQGNSPLHFGNGTRLTVT.

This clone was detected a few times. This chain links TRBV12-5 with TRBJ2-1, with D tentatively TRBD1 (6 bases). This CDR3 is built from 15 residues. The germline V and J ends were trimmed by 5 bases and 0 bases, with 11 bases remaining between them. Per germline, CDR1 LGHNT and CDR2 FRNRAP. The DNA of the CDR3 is TGTGCTAGTGGTAAGGGGGTAGGCTCCTACAATGAGCAGTTCTTC. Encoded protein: CASGKGVGSYNEQFF.

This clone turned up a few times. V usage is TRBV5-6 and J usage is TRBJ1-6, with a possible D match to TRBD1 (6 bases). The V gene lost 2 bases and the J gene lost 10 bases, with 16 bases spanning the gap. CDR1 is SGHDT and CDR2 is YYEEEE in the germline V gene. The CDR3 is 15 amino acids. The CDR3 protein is CASSFLQGLESPLHF. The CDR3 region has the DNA TGTGCCAGCAGCTTTTTACAGGGTCTTGAATCACCCCTCCACTTT.

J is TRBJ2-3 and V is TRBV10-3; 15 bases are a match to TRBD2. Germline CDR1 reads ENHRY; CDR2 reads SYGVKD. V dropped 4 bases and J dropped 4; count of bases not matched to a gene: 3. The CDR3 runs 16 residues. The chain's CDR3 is CAISAGLAGGADTQYF. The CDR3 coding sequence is TGTGCCATCAGTGCCGGACTAGCGGGAGGGGCAGATACGCAGTATTTT.

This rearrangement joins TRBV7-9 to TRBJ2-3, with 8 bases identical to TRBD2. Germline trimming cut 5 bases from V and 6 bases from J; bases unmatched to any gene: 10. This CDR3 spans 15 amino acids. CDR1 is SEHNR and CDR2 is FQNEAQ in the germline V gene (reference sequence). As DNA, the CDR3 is TGTGCCAGCAGCCCATCGGAGGGCGGGGGGGATACGCAGTATTTT. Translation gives CASSPSEGGGDTQYF.

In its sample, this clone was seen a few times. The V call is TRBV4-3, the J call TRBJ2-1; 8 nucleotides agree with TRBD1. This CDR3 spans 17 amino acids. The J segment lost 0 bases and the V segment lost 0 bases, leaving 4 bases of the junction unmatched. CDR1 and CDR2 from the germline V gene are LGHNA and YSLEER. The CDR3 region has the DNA TGCGCCAGCAGCCAAGAGCTAACAGGGGGCTCCTACAATGAGCAGTTCTTC. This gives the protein CASSQELTGGSYNEQFF.

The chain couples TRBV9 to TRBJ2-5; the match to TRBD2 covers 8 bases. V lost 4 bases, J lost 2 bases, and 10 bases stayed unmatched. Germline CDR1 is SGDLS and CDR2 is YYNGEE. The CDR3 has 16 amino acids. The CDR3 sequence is CASSLRGGGWQETQYF. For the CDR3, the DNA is TGTGCCAGCAGCCTCCGTGGCGGGGGGTGGCAAGAGACCCAGTACTTC.

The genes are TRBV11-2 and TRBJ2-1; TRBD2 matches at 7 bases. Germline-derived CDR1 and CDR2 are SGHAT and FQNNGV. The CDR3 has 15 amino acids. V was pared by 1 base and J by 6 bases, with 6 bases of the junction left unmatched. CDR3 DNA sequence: TGTGCCAGCAGCTTAGCCCCCTGGACTAGCAATGAGCAGTTCTTC. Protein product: CASSLAPWTSNEQFF.

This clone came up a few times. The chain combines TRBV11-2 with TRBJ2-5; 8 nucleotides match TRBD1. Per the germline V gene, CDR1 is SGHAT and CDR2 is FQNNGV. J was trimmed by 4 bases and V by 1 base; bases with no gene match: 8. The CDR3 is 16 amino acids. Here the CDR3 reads CASSLGWDRSLETQYF. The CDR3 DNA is TGTGCCAGCAGCTTAGGCTGGGACAGGAGTTTAGAGACCCAGTACTTC.